Below, 11 T cell receptor beta chains from the same sample are listed, as sequenced in a study of prognosis after radiotherapy for stage I lung cancer. Genomic DNA provided the template from which TCR beta CDR3 was amplified by two-round multiplex PCR. Amplification in first-round PCR relied on primers specific to each TRBV and TRBJ gene. From the multiplex PCR reads, TCRdb called clonotypes with MiXCR, one entry per CDR3 protein. The repertoire holds fewer than 25,000 distinct CDR3 sequences, with approximately 46% as singletons. The sample in question was PBMCs, obtained before or after stereotactic body radiation therapy (not recorded which). These receptors all stem from a donor aged 50 or older with non-small cell lung cancer.

A few counts support this clonotype. The J gene is TRBJ2-1, the V gene TRBV9; TRBD1 matches at 8 bases. From germline, CDR1 is SGDLS and CDR2 YYNGEE. With V trimmed by 5 bases and J by 4 bases, 5 bases remained unmatched. The CDR3 covers 14 residues. The CDR3 region is CASSTGGGYNEQFF. The CDR3 nucleotides are TGTGCCAGCAGTACAGGGGGTGGGTACAATGAGCAGTTCTTC. The full variable domain, in which reference TRBV9 and TRBJ2-1 provide the parts outside the CDR3, is DSGVTQTPKHLITATGQRVTLRCSPRSGDLSVYWYQQSLDQGLQFLIQYYNGEERAKGNILERFSAQQFPDLHSELNLSSLELGDSALYFCASSTGGGYNEQFFGPGTRLTVL.

The V and J genes are TRBV2 and TRBJ1-3, with TRBD1 matching 7 bases. The CDR3 spans 15 residues. V lost 0 bases, J lost 9 bases, and 8 bases stayed unmatched. Per the germline V gene, CDR1 is SNHLY and CDR2 is FYNNEI. The chain's CDR3 is CASSEATVQGVTIYF. The CDR3 nucleotides are TGTGCCAGCAGTGAAGCGACTGTTCAGGGGGTCACCATATATTTT.

This clonotype was seen ten or more times. This chain connects TRBV5-1 to TRBJ1-3; the D gene is possibly TRBD1 (5 bases). The V and J ends lost 3 bases and 0 bases respectively, with 10 bases between them. Germline CDR1 SGHRS, CDR2 YFSETQ. The length of the CDR3 is 15 residues. The CDR3 DNA is TGCGCCAGCAGCTGGGACGAAAACTCTGGAAACACCATATATTTT. This sequence encodes CASSWDENSGNTIYF.

This clonotype was seen many times. This chain joins TRBV9 and TRBJ2-1; no reliable D call. Germline V lookup: CDR1 SGDLS, CDR2 YYNGEE. The CDR3 is 12 residues long. Deletions cut 0 bases from V and 6 bases from J, with 4 bases between. In nucleotides, the CDR3 is TGTGCCAGCAGCGTAGCTGGCAATGAGCAGTTCTTC. It codes for CASSVAGNEQFF. Looking up the rest from reference TRBV9 and TRBJ2-1 gives the full variable domain: DSGVTQTPKHLITATGQRVTLRCSPRSGDLSVYWYQQSLDQGLQFLIQYYNGEERAKGNILERFSAQQFPDLHSELNLSSLELGDSALYFCASSVAGNEQFFGPGTRLTVL.

The CDR3 here is CASSQISGRQYF. CDR3 DNA sequence: TGTGCCAGCAGCCAAATAAGTGGAAGGCAGTACTTC. This chain links TRBV3-1 with TRBJ2-7; D remains unclear. This CDR3 comprises 12 residues. Deletions cut 2 bases from V and 9 bases from J, with 11 bases between. Germline V gene sequence: CDR1 LGHDT, CDR2 YNNKEL (reference sequence).

This clonotype was recorded at least ten times. The chain carries TRBV20-1 and TRBJ2-2, with D unresolved. CDR1 is DFQATT, CDR2 SNEGSKA, per germline (reference sequence). V gave up 8 bases and J gave up 7 bases, with 11 bases separating them. The CDR3 has 11 amino acids. The CDR3: CSSTTGGELFF. CDR3 bases: TGCAGTTCCACCACGGGCGGGGAGCTGTTTTTT.

In its sample, this clonotype ranks as medium-sized (0.01 to 0.1%). The chain links TRBV9 to TRBJ2-7, with a weak D call TRBD2 (6 bases). Germline values: CDR1 SGDLS, CDR2 YYNGEE. The CDR3 totals 13 residues. V lost 3 bases to trimming and J lost 7 bases, with 14 bases between them. The CDR3 reads CASSATPGAEQYF. CDR3 bases: TGTGCCAGCAGCGCAACCCCGGGAGCTGAGCAGTACTTC.

This clonotype was seen at least ten times. The CDR3 sequence: CAIRSSGSYNEQFF. The CDR3 nucleotides are TGTGCCATCCGTTCCAGCGGAAGCTACAATGAGCAGTTCTTC. The genes are TRBV10-3 and TRBJ2-1, with D tentatively TRBD2 (5 bases). The CDR3 extends over 14 amino acids. V gave up 8 bases and J gave up 3 bases, with 14 bases separating them. CDR1 and CDR2 from the germline V gene are ENHRY and SYGVKD.

The CDR3 reads CALSGRAGHGYTF. CDR3 nucleotide sequence: TGTGCCCTCAGCGGAAGGGCAGGGCATGGCTACACCTTC. V gene TRBV28 combines with J gene TRBJ1-2, with a weak D call TRBD1 (5 bases). V shed 11 bases and J shed 6 bases, with 19 bases lying between them. This CDR3 comprises 13 residues. Germline V gene data show CDR1 as MDHEN and CDR2 as SYDVKM.

This clonotype ranks as medium-sized (0.01 to 0.1%). The rearrangement uses TRBV6-1 and TRBJ2-2, with D perhaps TRBD1 (6 bases). This CDR3 region has 14 residues. Germline V CDR1 and CDR2: MNHNS, SASEGT. V dropped 7 bases and J dropped 9 bases, with 18 bases sitting between them. CDR3 sequence: CASTSAGDNRELFF. The CDR3 DNA is TGTGCCAGCACCTCCGCAGGGGACAACCGGGAGCTGTTTTTT.

The chain carries TRBV27 and TRBJ1-6; 10 bases align to TRBD1. The CDR3 spans 15 residues. The germline V gene encodes CDR1 MNHEY and CDR2 SMNVEV (reference sequence). V gave up 6 bases and J gave up 6 bases; unmatched junction bases: 5. CDR3 in amino acids: CASRRQGALNSPLHF. The CDR3 DNA reads TGTGCCAGCAGAAGACAGGGGGCCCTTAATTCACCCCTCCACTTT.